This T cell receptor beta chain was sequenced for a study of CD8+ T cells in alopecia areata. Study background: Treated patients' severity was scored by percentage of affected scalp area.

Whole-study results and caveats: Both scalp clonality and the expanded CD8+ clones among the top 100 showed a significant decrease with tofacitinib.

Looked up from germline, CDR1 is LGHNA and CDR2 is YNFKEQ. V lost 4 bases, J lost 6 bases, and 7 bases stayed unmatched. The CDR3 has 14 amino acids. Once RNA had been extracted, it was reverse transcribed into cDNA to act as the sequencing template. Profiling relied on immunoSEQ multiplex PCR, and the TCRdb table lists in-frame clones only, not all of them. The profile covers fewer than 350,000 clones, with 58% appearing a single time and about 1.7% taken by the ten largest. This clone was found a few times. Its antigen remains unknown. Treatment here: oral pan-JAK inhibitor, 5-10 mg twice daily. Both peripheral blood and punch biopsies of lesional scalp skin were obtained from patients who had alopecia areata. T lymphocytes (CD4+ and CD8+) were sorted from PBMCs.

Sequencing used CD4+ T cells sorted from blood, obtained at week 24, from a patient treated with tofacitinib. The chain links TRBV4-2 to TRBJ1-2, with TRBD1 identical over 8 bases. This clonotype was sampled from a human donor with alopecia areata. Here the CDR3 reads CASSPRTGKDGYTF. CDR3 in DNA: TGTGCCAGCAGCCCTCGGACAGGGAAGGATGGCTACACCTTC.